What follows are 5 T cell receptor beta chains derived from one specimen sequenced in a study of blood T cell repertoires in COVID-19. Data came from immunoSEQ multiplex PCR; TCRdb stores just in-frame clones and leaves some out. This sample has about 140,000 clones; over 60% occur once, and the top ten carry approximately 17%. The specimen was peripheral blood. These receptors all come from a man aged 50 to 60 with acute or convalescent COVID-19.

The chain is built from TRBV7-3 and TRBJ2-2, with D possibly being TRBD1 (6 bases). CDR1 is SGHTA, CDR2 FQGTGA, per germline. CDR3 length: 16 amino acids. Trimming stripped 1 base from V and 5 bases from J, with 14 bases between. DNA for the CDR3: TGTGCCAGCAGCTTAATTGGGGGCGGTGATACCGGGGAGCTGTTTTTT. The encoded protein is CASSLIGGGDTGELFF.

The chain is built from TRBV11-2 and TRBJ2-3; 8 nucleotides align to TRBD2. The CDR3 has 16 amino acids. V lost 3 bases, J lost 2 bases, and 7 bases stayed unmatched. Germline V gene lookup returns CDR1 SGHAT and CDR2 FQNNGV. The CDR3 reads CASSFLAGQITDTQYF. CDR3 coding DNA: TGTGCCAGCAGCTTCTTAGCGGGGCAAATCACAGATACGCAGTATTTT.

In regard to this clone: The same CDR3 is also encoded by other DNA sequences in this sample. The J gene is TRBJ2-7, the V gene TRBV5-1; TRBD1 matches 9 bases. The length of the CDR3 is 14 residues. The V segment lost 3 bases and the J segment 3 bases; nucleotides outside the gene matches: 4. CDR1 and CDR2 (germline): SGHRS, YFSETQ. This CDR3 is CASSSTGGSYEQYF. Here the CDR3 DNA reads TGCGCCAGCAGCTCAACAGGGGGCAGCTACGAGCAGTACTTC.

This chain uses TRBV5-4 with TRBJ1-2, with no clear D. This CDR3 is 15 amino acids long. The V end was cut by 0 bases, the J end by 2 bases, with 11 bases between. CDR1 is SGHNT and CDR2 is YYREEE in the germline V gene (reference sequence). CDR3 nucleotides: TGTGCCAGCAGCTTGGGGCTGGGCACCAACTATGGCTACACCTTC. It specifies CASSLGLGTNYGYTF.

This clone came up many times. CDR3 sequence (DNA): TGTGCCAGCAGCCCAGGGACAGGGTCCTCCGCCGAGCAGTACTTC. It encodes CASSPGTGSSAEQYF. V and J are TRBV7-3 and TRBJ2-7, with TRBD1 identical over 9 bases. Per germline, CDR1 SGHTA and CDR2 FQGTGA. The CDR3 runs 15 residues. Losses at the gene ends were 5 bases for V and 6 bases for J; bases not matched to a gene: 11.